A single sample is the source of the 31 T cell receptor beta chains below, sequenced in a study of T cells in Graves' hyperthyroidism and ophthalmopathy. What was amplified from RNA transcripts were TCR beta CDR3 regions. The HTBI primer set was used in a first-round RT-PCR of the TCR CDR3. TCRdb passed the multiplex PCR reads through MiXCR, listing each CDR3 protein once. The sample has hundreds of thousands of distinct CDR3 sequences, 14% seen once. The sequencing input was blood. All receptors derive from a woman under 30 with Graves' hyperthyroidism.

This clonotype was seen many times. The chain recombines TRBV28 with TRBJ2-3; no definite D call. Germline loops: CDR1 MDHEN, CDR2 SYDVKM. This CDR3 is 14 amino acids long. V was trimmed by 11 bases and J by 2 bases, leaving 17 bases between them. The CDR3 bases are TGTGCCTGTCGAGAGTATCGGGCCACAGATACGCAGTATTTT. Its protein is CACREYRATDTQYF. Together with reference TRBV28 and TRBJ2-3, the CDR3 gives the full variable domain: DVKVTQSSRYLVKRTGEKVFLECVQDMDHENMFWYRQDPGLGLRLIYFSYDVKMKEKGDIPEGYSVSREKKERFSLILESASTNQTSMYLCACREYRATDTQYFGPGTRLTVL.

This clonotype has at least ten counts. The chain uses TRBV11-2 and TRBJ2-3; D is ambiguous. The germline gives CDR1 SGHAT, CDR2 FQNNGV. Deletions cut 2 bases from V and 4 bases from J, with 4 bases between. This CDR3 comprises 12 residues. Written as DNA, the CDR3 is TGTGCCAGCAGCTTACATCCAGATACGCAGTATTTT. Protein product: CASSLHPDTQYF. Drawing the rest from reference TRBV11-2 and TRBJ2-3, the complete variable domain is EAGVAQSPRYKIIEKRQSVAFWCNPISGHATLYWYQQILGQGPKLLIQFQNNGVVDDSQLPKDRFSAERLKGVDSTLKIQPAKLEDSAVYLCASSLHPDTQYFGPGTRLTVL.

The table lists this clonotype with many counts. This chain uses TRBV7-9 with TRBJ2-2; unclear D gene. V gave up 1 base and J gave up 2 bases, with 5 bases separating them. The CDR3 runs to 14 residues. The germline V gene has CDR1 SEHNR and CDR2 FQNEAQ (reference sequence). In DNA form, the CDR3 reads TGTGCCAGCAGCTTAGATCTCAACACCGGGGAGCTGTTTTTT. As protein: CASSLDLNTGELFF. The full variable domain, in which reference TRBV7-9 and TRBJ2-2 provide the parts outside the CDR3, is DTGVSQNPRHKITKRGQNVTFRCDPISEHNRLYWYRQTLGQGPEFLTYFQNEAQLEKSRLLSDRFSAERPKGSFSTLEIQRTEQGDSAMYLCASSLDLNTGELFFGEGSRLTVL.

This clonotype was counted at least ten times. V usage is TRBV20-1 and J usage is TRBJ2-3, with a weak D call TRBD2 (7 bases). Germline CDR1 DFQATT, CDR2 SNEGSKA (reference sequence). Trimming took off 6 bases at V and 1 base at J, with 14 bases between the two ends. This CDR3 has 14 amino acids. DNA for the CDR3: TGCAGTGCGAGAAGGGGGGGCGGCACAGATACGCAGTATTTT. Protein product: CSARRGGGTDTQYF.

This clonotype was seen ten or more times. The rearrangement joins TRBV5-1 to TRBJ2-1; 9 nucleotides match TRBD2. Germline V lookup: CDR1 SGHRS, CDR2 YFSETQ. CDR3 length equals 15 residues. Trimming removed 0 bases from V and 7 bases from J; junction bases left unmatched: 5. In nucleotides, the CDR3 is TGCGCCAGCAGCTTGGCCGCGGGAGGGGAAAATGAGCAGTTCTTC. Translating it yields CASSLAAGGENEQFF.

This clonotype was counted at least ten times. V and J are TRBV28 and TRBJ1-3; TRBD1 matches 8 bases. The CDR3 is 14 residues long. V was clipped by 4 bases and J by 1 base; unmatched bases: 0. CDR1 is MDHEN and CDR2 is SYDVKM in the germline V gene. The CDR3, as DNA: TGTGCCAGCAGTTGGACAGGGTCTGGAAACACCATATATTTT. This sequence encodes CASSWTGSGNTIYF.

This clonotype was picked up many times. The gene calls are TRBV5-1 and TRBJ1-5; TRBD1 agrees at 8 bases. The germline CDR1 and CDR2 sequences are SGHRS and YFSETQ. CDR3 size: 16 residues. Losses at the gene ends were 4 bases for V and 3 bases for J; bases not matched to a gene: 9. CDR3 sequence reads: CASSLEDRAHNQPQHF. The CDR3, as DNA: TGCGCCAGCAGCCTGGAGGACAGGGCACACAATCAGCCCCAGCATTTT. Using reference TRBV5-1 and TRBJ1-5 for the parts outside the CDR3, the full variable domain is KAGVTQTPRYLIKTRGQQVTLSCSPISGHRSVSWYQQTPGQGLQFLFEYFSETQRNKGNFPGRFSGRQFSNSRSEMNVSTLELGDSALYLCASSLEDRAHNQPQHFGDGTRLSIL.

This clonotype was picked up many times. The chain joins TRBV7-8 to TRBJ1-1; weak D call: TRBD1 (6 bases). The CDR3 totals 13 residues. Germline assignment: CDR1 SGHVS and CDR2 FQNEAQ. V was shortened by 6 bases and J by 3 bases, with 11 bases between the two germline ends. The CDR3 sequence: CASRNTGYTEAFF. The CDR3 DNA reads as TGTGCCAGCAGAAACACAGGGTACACTGAAGCTTTCTTT.

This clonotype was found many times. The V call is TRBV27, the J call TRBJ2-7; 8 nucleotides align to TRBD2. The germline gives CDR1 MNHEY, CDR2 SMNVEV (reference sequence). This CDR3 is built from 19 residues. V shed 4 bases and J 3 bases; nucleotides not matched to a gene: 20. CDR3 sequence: CASSSLVAGIGRGGYEQYF. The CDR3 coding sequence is TGTGCCAGCAGTTCCCTCGTAGCGGGAATAGGACGAGGAGGCTACGAGCAGTACTTC.

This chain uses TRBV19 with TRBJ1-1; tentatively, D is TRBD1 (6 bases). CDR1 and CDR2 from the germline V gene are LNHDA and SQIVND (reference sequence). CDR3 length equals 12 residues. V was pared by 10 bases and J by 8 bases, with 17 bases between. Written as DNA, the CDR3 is TGTGCCATTCGAGGAGGGGGGTTCGAAGCTTTCTTT. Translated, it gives CAIRGGGFEAFF. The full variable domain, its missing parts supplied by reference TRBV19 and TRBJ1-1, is DGGITQSPKYLFRKEGQNVTLSCEQNLNHDAMYWYRQDPGQGLRLIYYSQIVNDFQKGDIAEGYSVSREKKESFPLTVTSAQKNPTAFYLCAIRGGGFEAFFGQGTRLTVV.

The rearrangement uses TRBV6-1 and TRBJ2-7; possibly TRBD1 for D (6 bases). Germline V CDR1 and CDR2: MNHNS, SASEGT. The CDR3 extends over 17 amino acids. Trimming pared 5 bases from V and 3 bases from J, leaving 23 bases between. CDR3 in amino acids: CASSSGQSGISGYEQYF. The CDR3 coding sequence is TGTGCCAGCAGTTCCGGACAGTCCGGCATAAGTGGCTACGAGCAGTACTTC.

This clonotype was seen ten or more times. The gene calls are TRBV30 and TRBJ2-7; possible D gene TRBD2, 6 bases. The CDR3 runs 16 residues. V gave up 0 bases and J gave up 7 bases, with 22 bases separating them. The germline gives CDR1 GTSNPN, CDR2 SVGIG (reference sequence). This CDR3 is CAWSVVPTSFGGEQYF. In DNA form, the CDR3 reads TGTGCCTGGAGTGTTGTCCCCACTAGCTTTGGGGGGGAGCAGTACTTC.

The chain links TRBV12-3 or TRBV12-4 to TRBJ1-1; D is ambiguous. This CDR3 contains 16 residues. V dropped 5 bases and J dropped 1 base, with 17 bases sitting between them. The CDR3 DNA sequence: TGTGCCAGCAGTGACCCCGGACGGTCTTCGAACACTGAAGCTTTCTTT. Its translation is CASSDPGRSSNTEAFF.

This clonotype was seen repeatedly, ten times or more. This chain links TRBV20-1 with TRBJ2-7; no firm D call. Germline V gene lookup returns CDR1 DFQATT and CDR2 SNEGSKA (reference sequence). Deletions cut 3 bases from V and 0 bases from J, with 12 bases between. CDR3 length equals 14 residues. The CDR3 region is CSASWGTYSYEQYF. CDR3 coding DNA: TGCAGTGCTAGTTGGGGTACCTACTCCTACGAGCAGTACTTC.

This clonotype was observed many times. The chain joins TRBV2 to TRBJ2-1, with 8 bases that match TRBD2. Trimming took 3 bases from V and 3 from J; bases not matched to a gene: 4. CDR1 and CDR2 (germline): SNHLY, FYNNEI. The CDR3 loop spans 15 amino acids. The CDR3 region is CASSEGLAGYNEQFF. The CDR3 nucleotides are TGTGCCAGCAGTGAGGGGCTAGCGGGCTACAATGAGCAGTTCTTC.

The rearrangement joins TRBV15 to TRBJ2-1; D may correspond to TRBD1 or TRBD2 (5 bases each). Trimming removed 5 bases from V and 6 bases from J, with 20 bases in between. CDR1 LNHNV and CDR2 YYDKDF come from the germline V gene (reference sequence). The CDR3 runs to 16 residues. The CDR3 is CATSVGDWDLGNEQFF. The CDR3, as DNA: TGTGCCACCAGCGTGGGAGACTGGGACCTCGGCAATGAGCAGTTCTTC. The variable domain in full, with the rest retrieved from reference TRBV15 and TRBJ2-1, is DAMVIQNPRYQVTQFGKPVTLSCSQTLNHNVMYWYQQKSSQAPKLLFHYYDKDFNNEADTPDNFQSRRPNTSFCFLDIRSPGLGDTAMYLCATSVGDWDLGNEQFFGPGTRLTVL.

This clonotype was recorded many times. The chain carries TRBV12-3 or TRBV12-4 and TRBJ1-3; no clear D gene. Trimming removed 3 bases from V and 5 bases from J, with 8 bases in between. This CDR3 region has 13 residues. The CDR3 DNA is TGTGCCAGCAGTTTGCCGAACAGAAACACCATATATTTT. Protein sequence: CASSLPNRNTIYF.

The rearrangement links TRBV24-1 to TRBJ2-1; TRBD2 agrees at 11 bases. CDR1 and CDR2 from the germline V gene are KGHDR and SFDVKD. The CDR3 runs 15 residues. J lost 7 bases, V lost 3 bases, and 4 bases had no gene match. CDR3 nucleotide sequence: TGTGCCACCAGTGATGCGAGACTAGCGGGAAATGAGCAGTTCTTC. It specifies CATSDARLAGNEQFF.

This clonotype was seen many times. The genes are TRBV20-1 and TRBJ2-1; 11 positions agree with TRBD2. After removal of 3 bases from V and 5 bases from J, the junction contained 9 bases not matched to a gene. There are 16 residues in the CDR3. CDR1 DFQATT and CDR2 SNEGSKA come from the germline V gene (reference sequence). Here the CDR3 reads CSASAPPLAGDNEQFF. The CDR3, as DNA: TGCAGTGCTAGTGCCCCACCACTAGCGGGAGACAATGAGCAGTTCTTC.

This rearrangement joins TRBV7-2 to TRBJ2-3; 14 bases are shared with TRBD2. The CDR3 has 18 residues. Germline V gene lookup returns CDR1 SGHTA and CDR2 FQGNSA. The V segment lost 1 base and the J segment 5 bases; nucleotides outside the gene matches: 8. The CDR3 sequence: CASSLVETSGRARDTQYF. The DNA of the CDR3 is TGTGCCAGCAGCTTAGTCGAGACTAGCGGGAGGGCCAGAGATACGCAGTATTTT.

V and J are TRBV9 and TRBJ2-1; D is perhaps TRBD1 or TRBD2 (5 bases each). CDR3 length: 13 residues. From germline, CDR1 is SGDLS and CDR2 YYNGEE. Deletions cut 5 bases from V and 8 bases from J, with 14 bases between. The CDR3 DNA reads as TGTGCCAGCAGTACTCAACGGGGCGATGAGCAGTTCTTC. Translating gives CASSTQRGDEQFF.

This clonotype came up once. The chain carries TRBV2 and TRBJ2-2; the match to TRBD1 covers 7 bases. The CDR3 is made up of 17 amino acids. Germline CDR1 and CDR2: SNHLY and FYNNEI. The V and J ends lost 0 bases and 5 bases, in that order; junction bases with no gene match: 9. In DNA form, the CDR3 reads TGTGCCAGCAGTGAAGCGACGAGGGGGCTTTGGACCGGGGAGCTGTTTTTT. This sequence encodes CASSEATRGLWTGELFF.

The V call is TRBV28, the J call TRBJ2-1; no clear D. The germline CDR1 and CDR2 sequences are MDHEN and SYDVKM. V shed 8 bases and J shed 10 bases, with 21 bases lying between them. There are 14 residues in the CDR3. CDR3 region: CASVRHPTSFEQFF. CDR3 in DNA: TGTGCCAGCGTGAGACATCCCACATCCTTCGAGCAGTTCTTC.

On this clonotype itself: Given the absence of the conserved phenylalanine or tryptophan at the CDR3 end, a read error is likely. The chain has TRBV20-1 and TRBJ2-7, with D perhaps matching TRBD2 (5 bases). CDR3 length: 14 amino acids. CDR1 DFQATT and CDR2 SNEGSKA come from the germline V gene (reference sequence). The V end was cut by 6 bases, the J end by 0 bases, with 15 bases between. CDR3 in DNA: TGCAGTGCATCGTTCTCGGGGAGCTCCTACGAGCAGTACCTC. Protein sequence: CSASFSGSSYEQYL.

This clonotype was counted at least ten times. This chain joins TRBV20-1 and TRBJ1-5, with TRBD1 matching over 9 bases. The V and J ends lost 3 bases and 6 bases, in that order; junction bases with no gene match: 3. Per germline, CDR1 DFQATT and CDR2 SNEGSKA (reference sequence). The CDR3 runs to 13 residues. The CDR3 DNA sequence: TGCAGTGCTAGCGGGACAGGGAGTCAGCCCCAGCATTTT. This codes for CSASGTGSQPQHF.

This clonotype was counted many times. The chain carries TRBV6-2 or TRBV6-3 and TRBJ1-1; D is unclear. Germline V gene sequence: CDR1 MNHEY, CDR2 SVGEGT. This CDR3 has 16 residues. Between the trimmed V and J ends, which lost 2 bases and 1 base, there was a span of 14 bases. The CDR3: CASSYSPVIANTEAFF. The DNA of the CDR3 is TGTGCCAGCAGTTACAGTCCTGTTATCGCGAACACTGAAGCTTTCTTT.

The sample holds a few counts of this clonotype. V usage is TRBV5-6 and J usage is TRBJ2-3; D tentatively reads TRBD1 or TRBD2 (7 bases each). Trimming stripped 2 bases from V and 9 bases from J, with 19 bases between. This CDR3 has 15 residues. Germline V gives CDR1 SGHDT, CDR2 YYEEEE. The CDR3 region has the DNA TGTGCCAGCAGCTTACGAATTACAGGGGAGGGGACGCAGTATTTT. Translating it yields CASSLRITGEGTQYF.

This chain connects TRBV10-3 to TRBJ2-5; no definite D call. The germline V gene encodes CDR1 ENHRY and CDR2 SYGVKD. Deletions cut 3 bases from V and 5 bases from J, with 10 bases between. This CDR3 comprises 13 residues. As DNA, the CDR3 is TGTGCCATCAGTGACACGGAGAGGGAGACCCAGTACTTC. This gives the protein CAISDTERETQYF.

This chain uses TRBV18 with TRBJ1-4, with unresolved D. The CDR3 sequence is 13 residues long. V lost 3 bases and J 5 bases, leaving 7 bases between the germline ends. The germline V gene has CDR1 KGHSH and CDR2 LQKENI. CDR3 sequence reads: CASSPAANEKLFF. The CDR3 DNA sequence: TGTGCCAGCTCACCGGCGGCAAATGAAAAACTGTTTTTT. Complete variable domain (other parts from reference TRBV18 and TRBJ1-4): NAGVMQNPRHLVRRRGQEARLRCSPMKGHSHVYWYRQLPEEGLKFMVYLQKENIIDESGMPKERFSAEFPKEGPSILRIQQVVRGDSAAYFCASSPAANEKLFFGSGTQLSVL.

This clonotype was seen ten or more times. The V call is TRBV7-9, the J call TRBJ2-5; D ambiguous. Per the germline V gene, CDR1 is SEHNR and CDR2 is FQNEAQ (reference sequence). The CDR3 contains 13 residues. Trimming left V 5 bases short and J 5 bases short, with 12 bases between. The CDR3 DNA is TGTGCCAGCAGCGTACTCCCAAGGGAGACCCAGTACTTC. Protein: CASSVLPRETQYF.

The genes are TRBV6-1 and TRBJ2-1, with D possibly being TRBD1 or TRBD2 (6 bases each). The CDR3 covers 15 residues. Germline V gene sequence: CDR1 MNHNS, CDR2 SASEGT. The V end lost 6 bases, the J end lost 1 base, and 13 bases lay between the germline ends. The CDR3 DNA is TGTGCCAGCAGCGGGGGCGTCGGGTCCTACAATGAGCAGTTCTTC. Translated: CASSGGVGSYNEQFF.